This TCR beta chain was obtained from a study of spatial heterogeneity in lung cancer. Study summary: Follow-up PBMC samples were sequenced when available, at a median of approximately 23 months after resection. Detected sequences consistently included more beta-chain ones than alpha-chain ones. Each distinct TCR and UMI combination averaged more than ten appearances in raw reads.

Time point meaning: blood at routine non-recurrence follow-up after resection. Whole RNA obtained from tumor, nontumor lung or frozen PBMC underwent sequencing without sorting. The CDR3 runs to 14 residues. CDR1 is SNHLY, CDR2 FYNNEI, per germline. V shed 6 bases and J shed 0 bases, with 11 bases lying between them. Every TCR cDNA molecule bore its own unique molecular identifier. MiXCR, applied by TCRdb to the 5' RACE reads, yields one record per CDR3 protein. This table holds tens of thousands of distinct CDR3 sequences, roughly 7.4% found once. This rearrangement joins TRBV2 to TRBJ1-2, with TRBD1 as a possible D gene (5 bases). Source: PBMCs, taken at follow-up. This clonotype was sampled from a female donor with early-stage non-small cell lung cancer. Here the CDR3 reads CASRSGRANYGYTF. The DNA of the CDR3 is TGTGCCAGCAGGTCAGGGAGAGCTAACTATGGCTACACCTTC.